The rows below give T cell receptor beta chains drawn from one sample of a study of blood T cells in healthy people across ages. TCRdb re-analysed the 5' RACE reads in MiXCR, keeping a single row per CDR3 protein. The repertoire holds around 500,000 distinct CDR3 sequences, with roughly a quarter as singletons. The same sample was also studied in work on T cells of mothers and their children.

The source material was blood. All receptors come from a boy aged 2 to 10 in good health. Both conserved end residues are part of each CDR3. The D gene is left open where the match is weak. The size field is filled for only some rows; it gives once, few, many or a size class.

cdr3_nt: TGTGCCAGCAGCCTAGACAGTGGCGGCTACACCTTC; cdr3_aa: CASSLDSGGYTF; v_call: TRBV7-6; d_call: -; j_call: TRBJ1-2; cdr3_length: 12; clone_size: -
cdr3_nt: TGTGCCAGCAGCCCTGGACAGGGAGCGGTAGGGGCCACTGAAGCTTTCTTT; cdr3_aa: CASSPGQGAVGATEAFF; v_call: TRBV12-3/TRBV12-4; d_call: TRBD1; j_call: TRBJ1-1; cdr3_length: 17; clone_size: -
cdr3_nt: TGTGCCAGCAGGTCGGATGGGACTAGGACAACGACGATAAGCAATGAGCAGTTCTTC; cdr3_aa: CASRSDGTRTTTISNEQFF; v_call: TRBV12-3/TRBV12-4; d_call: TRBD2; j_call: TRBJ2-1; cdr3_length: 19; clone_size: -
cdr3_nt: TGTGCCAGCAGGCCTCCGCGGGACCGAAACTATGGCTACACCTTC; cdr3_aa: CASRPPRDRNYGYTF; v_call: TRBV7-9; d_call: -; j_call: TRBJ1-2; cdr3_length: 15; clone_size: -
cdr3_nt: TGTGCCACCAGGAGGGACAGGGCTCAAGAGACCCAGTACTTC; cdr3_aa: CATRRDRAQETQYF; v_call: TRBV15; d_call: TRBD1; j_call: TRBJ2-5; cdr3_length: 14; clone_size: -
cdr3_nt: TGTGCCAGCAGCCGCGACCGGGGGGTTGCAAACACCATATATTTT; cdr3_aa: CASSRDRGVANTIYF; v_call: TRBV11-2; d_call: -; j_call: TRBJ1-3; cdr3_length: 15; clone_size: -
cdr3_nt: TGTGCCAGCAGTTACTCGAACGGGGCTCGAGCTTTCTTT; cdr3_aa: CASSYSNGARAFF; v_call: TRBV6-5; d_call: -; j_call: TRBJ1-1; cdr3_length: 13; clone_size: -
cdr3_nt: TGTGCCAGCTCACGGACTAGCGGGGGGGCGGATACGCAGTATTTT; cdr3_aa: CASSRTSGGADTQYF; v_call: TRBV7-3; d_call: TRBD2; j_call: TRBJ2-3; cdr3_length: 15; clone_size: many
cdr3_nt: TGTGCTAGCAGCCGCTTAGAGGGGGCTTGGGCGCTGGGGAAACAAGAGACCCAGTACTTC; cdr3_aa: CASSRLEGAWALGKQETQYF; v_call: TRBV7-7; d_call: TRBD1; j_call: TRBJ2-5; cdr3_length: 20; clone_size: -
cdr3_nt: TGTGCCAGCAGTTACTCGGGCCGGACTAGCGGGGGGGCCGTAGATACGCAGTATTTT; cdr3_aa: CASSYSGRTSGGAVDTQYF; v_call: TRBV6-5; d_call: TRBD2; j_call: TRBJ2-3; cdr3_length: 19; clone_size: -
cdr3_nt: TGCGCCAGCAGCCAGATCAGTATAGCCAAAAACATTCAGTACTTC; cdr3_aa: CASSQISIAKNIQYF; v_call: TRBV4-1; d_call: -; j_call: TRBJ2-4; cdr3_length: 15; clone_size: many
cdr3_nt: TGTGCCAGCAGCTTAAGGGCTACGGCAGGGGGATTTCTGGTGTCTGGGGCCAACGTCCTGACTTTC; cdr3_aa: CASSLRATAGGFLVSGANVLTF; v_call: TRBV11-1; d_call: TRBD1; j_call: TRBJ2-6; cdr3_length: 22; clone_size: -
cdr3_nt: TGTGCCAGCAGTTACACTCCACAGCCCCAGCATTTT; cdr3_aa: CASSYTPQPQHF; v_call: TRBV6-2/TRBV6-3; d_call: -; j_call: TRBJ1-5; cdr3_length: 12; clone_size: -
cdr3_nt: TGTGCCAGCAGTTACTCGCCAGGGCCAGAGACCCGGTACTTC; cdr3_aa: CASSYSPGPETRYF; v_call: TRBV6-5; d_call: -; j_call: TRBJ2-5; cdr3_length: 14; clone_size: few
cdr3_nt: TGCAGTGCTAAGACTAGCGGCTACAATGAGCAGTTCTTC; cdr3_aa: CSAKTSGYNEQFF; v_call: TRBV20-1; d_call: TRBD2; j_call: TRBJ2-1; cdr3_length: 13; clone_size: -
cdr3_nt: TGCAGCGTTGCTCCCACTTCAGCAGCTTTCTTT; cdr3_aa: CSVAPTSAAFF; v_call: TRBV29-1; d_call: -; j_call: TRBJ1-1; cdr3_length: 11; clone_size: -
cdr3_nt: TGTGCCAGCAGCTCAGGGATCGGACAGGGGAAGGGAGAGACCCAGTACTTC; cdr3_aa: CASSSGIGQGKGETQYF; v_call: TRBV11-2; d_call: TRBD1; j_call: TRBJ2-5; cdr3_length: 17; clone_size: -
cdr3_nt: TGTGCCAGCAGTTACGCGGGTGAAGGGGTAGGTGAGCAGTTCTTC; cdr3_aa: CASSYAGEGVGEQFF; v_call: TRBV6-5; d_call: -; j_call: TRBJ2-1; cdr3_length: 15; clone_size: few
cdr3_nt: TGTGCCAGCAGTTGGGGAGGGACACTGAACACTGAAGCTTTCTTT; cdr3_aa: CASSWGGTLNTEAFF; v_call: TRBV27; d_call: -; j_call: TRBJ1-1; cdr3_length: 15; clone_size: few
cdr3_nt: TGTGCCAGCAGCTTAAACCGGGACAGGGTGTCCGAGCAGTACTTC; cdr3_aa: CASSLNRDRVSEQYF; v_call: TRBV6-5; d_call: TRBD1; j_call: TRBJ2-7; cdr3_length: 15; clone_size: few
cdr3_nt: TGTGCCAGCAGCTCAACGTCTAGCGGGAGGAGCACAGATACGCAGTATTTT; cdr3_aa: CASSSTSSGRSTDTQYF; v_call: TRBV7-9; d_call: TRBD2; j_call: TRBJ2-3; cdr3_length: 17; clone_size: -
cdr3_nt: TGTGCCACCGCGGACCCGGGACAGGGATACGAGCAGTACTTC; cdr3_aa: CATADPGQGYEQYF; v_call: TRBV19; d_call: TRBD1; j_call: TRBJ2-7; cdr3_length: 14; clone_size: few
cdr3_nt: TGTGCCAGCAGCCAACAGGTGGAAGCGACCCAGTACTTC; cdr3_aa: CASSQQVEATQYF; v_call: TRBV3-1; d_call: -; j_call: TRBJ2-5; cdr3_length: 13; clone_size: -
cdr3_nt: TGTGCCAGCAGCTCCTGGCGTGGCGGCTCGAATGAAAAACTGTTTTTT; cdr3_aa: CASSSWRGGSNEKLFF; v_call: TRBV7-6; d_call: -; j_call: TRBJ1-4; cdr3_length: 16; clone_size: -
cdr3_nt: TGTGCCAGCAGCTACTCACAGGTGAACTATGGCTACACCTTC; cdr3_aa: CASSYSQVNYGYTF; v_call: TRBV6-5; d_call: -; j_call: TRBJ1-2; cdr3_length: 14; clone_size: few
cdr3_nt: TGTGCCAGGAGCGGGGGGGCCCTAAATGAGCAGTTCTTC; cdr3_aa: CARSGGALNEQFF; v_call: TRBV2; d_call: TRBD2; j_call: TRBJ2-1; cdr3_length: 13; clone_size: -